Each of the 18 T cell receptor beta chains below was sequenced from the same sample in a study of blood T cell repertoires in COVID-19 (TCRdb year 2020). Library generation was performed with the immunoSEQ multiplex PCR assay. In TCRdb, the immuneACCESS table is reduced to in-frame sequences with V and J assigned. These tables do not hold every clone; where another copy was compared, an unresolved V gene accounts for under half, and the others remain unexplained. The sample data list some 70,000 clones, and more than 90% of these were observed just once. The top ten hold about an eighth of the sample. The sequenced material came from peripheral blood. These receptors were taken from a human donor with active COVID-19. The donor label of this sample is uncertain.

The genes are TRBV2 and TRBJ2-1; TRBD1 matches at 8 bases. V lost 9 bases, J lost 5 bases, and 12 bases stayed unmatched. The CDR3 loop spans 15 amino acids. The V gene's germline CDR1 is SNHLY and CDR2 FYNNEI. This CDR3 reads CASVKDRVDDNEQFF. The CDR3 nucleotides are TGTGCCAGTGTAAAGGACAGGGTAGACGACAATGAGCAGTTCTTC.

This chain connects TRBV15 to TRBJ2-5; 11 positions match TRBD1. The CDR3 runs to 16 residues. V lost 0 bases to trimming and J lost 7 bases; unmatched junction nucleotides: 7. The germline V gene encodes CDR1 LNHNV and CDR2 YYDKDF (reference sequence). The CDR3 sequence is CATSRDSGQGVVTQYF. In DNA, the CDR3 is TGTGCCACCAGCAGAGATTCGGGACAGGGGGTGGTGACCCAGTACTTC.

CDR3 residues: CASTWGGESSGELFF. CDR3 in DNA: TGTGCCAGCACCTGGGGCGGGGAGTCGTCCGGGGAGCTGTTTTTT. This chain connects TRBV5-4 to TRBJ2-2, with D possibly TRBD2 on 6 matching bases. The CDR3 length is 15 residues. Germline lookup yields CDR1 SGHNT and CDR2 YYREEE (reference sequence). V dropped 6 bases and J dropped 6 bases, with 18 bases sitting between them.

The chain has TRBV7-2 and TRBJ2-7, with 8 bases that match TRBD1. The CDR3 spans 15 residues. CDR1 and CDR2 from the germline V gene are SGHTA and FQGNSA. The V and J ends lost 2 bases and 5 bases, in that order; junction bases with no gene match: 8. This CDR3 is CASSLFRTGSDEQYF. CDR3 DNA: TGTGCCAGCAGCTTATTCCGGACAGGGTCTGACGAGCAGTACTTC.

This clone was seen once. The chain recombines TRBV3-1 (or the pseudogene TRBV3-2) with TRBJ2-7, with 9 bases fitting TRBD1. After removal of 4 bases from V and 2 bases from J, the junction contained 6 bases not matched to a gene. Germline assignment: CDR1 LGHDT and CDR2 YNNKEL (reference sequence). The CDR3 consists of 15 residues. The CDR3 DNA follows: TGTGCCAGCAGCCTCCGGGACAGGGCTACCTACGAGCAGTACTTC. Protein sequence: CASSLRDRATYEQYF.

This sequence joins TRBV24-1 and TRBJ2-1; D gene ambiguous. Germline-derived CDR1 and CDR2 are KGHDR and SFDVKD. V lost 4 bases and J lost 3, with 15 bases in between. The CDR3 is 16 amino acids. The CDR3 reads CATSESSPSYYNEQFF. CDR3 nucleotides: TGTGCCACCAGTGAGTCTAGTCCCTCTTACTACAATGAGCAGTTCTTC.

The V and J genes are TRBV27 and TRBJ2-1, with D unresolved. Germline V gene sequence: CDR1 MNHEY, CDR2 SMNVEV (reference sequence). The ends were cut back, 6 bases at V and 1 base at J, with 16 bases in the middle. This CDR3 has 16 amino acids. CDR3 residues: CASSRTRVGSYNEQFF. CDR3 DNA: TGTGCCAGCAGCCGTACCCGGGTTGGTTCCTACAATGAGCAGTTCTTC.

The chain links TRBV24-1 to TRBJ1-2; D might be TRBD1 (5 bases). The V end lost 2 bases, the J end lost 8 bases, and 17 bases lay between the germline ends. CDR1 and CDR2 from the germline V gene are KGHDR and SFDVKD. This CDR3 is built from 15 residues. DNA of the CDR3: TGTGCCACCAGTGATTCTAGGGGTGGCCGGGCGGGCTACACCTTC. This sequence encodes CATSDSRGGRAGYTF.

The genes are TRBV28 and TRBJ1-2; D is unresolved. Trimming cost V 6 bases and J 0 bases, with 8 bases left between them. CDR1 is MDHEN and CDR2 is SYDVKM in the germline V gene. The CDR3 has 13 amino acids. The CDR3 loop is CASSPVANYGYTF. The CDR3 DNA is TGTGCCAGCAGCCCGGTGGCTAACTATGGCTACACCTTC.

The chain is built from TRBV30 and TRBJ2-7; TRBD2 aligns across 8 bases. Germline V lookup: CDR1 GTSNPN, CDR2 SVGIG (reference sequence). This CDR3 spans 12 amino acids. V shed 5 bases, J shed 0 bases, and the junction held 0 bases outside the gene matches. The DNA of the CDR3 is TGTGCCTGGGGGACTAGCTCCTACGAGCAGTACTTC. Protein sequence: CAWGTSSYEQYF.

The V gene is TRBV25-1, the J gene TRBJ2-1; D might be TRBD2 (6 bases). V was cut by 4 bases and J by 10 bases, with 8 bases left in between. CDR3 length: 11 residues. Germline CDR1 is MGHDK and CDR2 is SYGVNS. The DNA for the CDR3 is TGTGCCAGCAGTGGGGGGGTCGAGCAGTTCTTC. Amino acid sequence: CASSGGVEQFF.

This clone occurred once. The CDR3 loop reads CASSSRQGQPQHF. The CDR3 bases are TGTGCCAGCAGCTCCAGGCAGGGCCAGCCCCAGCATTTT. The rearrangement links TRBV6-4 to TRBJ1-5; weak D call: TRBD1 (5 bases). Germline V gene sequence: CDR1 MRHNA, CDR2 SNTAGT. The CDR3 is 13 residues long. V was shortened by 6 bases and J by 7 bases, with 13 bases between the two germline ends.

A single count supports this clone. This sequence joins TRBV24-1 and TRBJ1-5; TRBD1 aligns across 9 bases. CDR3 size: 16 residues. Germline lookup yields CDR1 KGHDR and CDR2 SFDVKD. The V gene end was trimmed by 4 bases and the J gene end by 3 bases; junction bases not matched to a gene: 6. CDR3: CATSDTGGPLNQPQHF. The CDR3 bases are TGTGCCACCAGTGACACAGGGGGCCCTCTCAATCAGCCCCAGCATTTT.

The chain is built from TRBV12-3 or TRBV12-4 and TRBJ2-1; D possibly corresponds to TRBD1 (5 bases). Between the trimmed V and J ends, which lost 7 bases and 9 bases, there was a span of 13 bases. There are 12 residues in the CDR3. CDR3: CASTKTDTEQFF. The CDR3 region has the DNA TGTGCCAGCACCAAGACAGATACTGAGCAGTTCTTC.

This chain joins TRBV6-2 or TRBV6-3 and TRBJ2-5; 14 nucleotides agree with TRBD2. The CDR3 runs 16 residues. Germline V lookup: CDR1 MNHEY, CDR2 SVGEGT. Trimming at V came to 5 bases and at J to 5 bases, leaving 7 bases not matched to a gene. CDR3 sequence (DNA): TGTGCCAGCAGTCCCCGGGGACTAGCGGGAGTTGAGACCCAGTACTTC. It specifies CASSPRGLAGVETQYF.

This clone came up a few times. The rearrangement uses TRBV19 and TRBJ1-4; no reliable D call. Germline values: CDR1 LNHDA, CDR2 SQIVND (reference sequence). The CDR3 consists of 11 residues. Trimming cost V 5 bases and J 8 bases, with 6 bases left between them. DNA for the CDR3: TGTGCCAGTAGTTTGCGAGAAAAACTGTTTTTT. The encoded protein is CASSLREKLFF.

The V and J genes are TRBV28 and TRBJ2-1; D is perhaps TRBD2 (6 bases). The V end lost 3 bases, the J end lost 6 bases, and 15 bases lay between the germline ends. Germline V lookup: CDR1 MDHEN, CDR2 SYDVKM. This CDR3 has 15 amino acids. CDR3 in DNA: TGTGCCAGCAGTTTGTTCGGCGGGAAGGGCAATGAGCAGTTCTTC. It encodes CASSLFGGKGNEQFF. Filled out from reference TRBV28 and TRBJ2-1, the complete variable domain reads DVKVTQSSRYLVKRTGEKVFLECVQDMDHENMFWYRQDPGLGLRLIYFSYDVKMKEKGDIPEGYSVSREKKERFSLILESASTNQTSMYLCASSLFGGKGNEQFFGPGTRLTVL.

This chain uses TRBV27 with TRBJ1-5; TRBD1 is a possible D gene (6 bases). Germline-derived CDR1 and CDR2 are MNHEY and SMNVEV (reference sequence). Trimming removed 5 bases from V and 4 bases from J, with 24 bases in between. This CDR3 region has 18 residues. The CDR3: CASSPISLAGAGNQPQHF. The DNA for the CDR3 is TGTGCCAGCAGTCCGATATCGCTCGCAGGGGCAGGTAATCAGCCCCAGCATTTT.